One sample yielded the 5 T cell receptor beta chains listed below, sequenced in a study of T cell responses to AZD1222 COVID-19 vaccine (dated by TCRdb to 2020 to 2023). Library preparation employed the immunoSEQ multiplex PCR assay. TCRdb obtained this table from immuneACCESS and retained in-frame rearrangements with V and J assigned. These tables miss some clones; where compared with another copy, unresolved V genes account for less than half of the shortfall, and the remainder is unexplained. This sample comprises fewer than 110,000 clones, roughly nine tenths of them detected only once. The ten largest clonotypes hold approximately 4.3% of the sample. What the time point label conveys for this sample: baseline before first vaccination. Sample: peripheral blood, taken on day 0 of AZD1222 vaccination. The source of these receptors is an adult in good health.

The J gene is TRBJ1-2, the V gene TRBV4-2; 7 bases fit TRBD1. The CDR3 runs 16 residues. The junction had 8 bases not matched to a gene; V was cut back by 0 bases and J by 4 bases. CDR1 LGHNA and CDR2 YNFKEQ come from the germline V gene. CDR3 in DNA: TGTGCCAGCAGCCAAGATCAGACAGGGCCCTTCTATGGCTACACCTTC. It is translated as CASSQDQTGPFYGYTF.

This clone was detected only once. This may stem from a read error, because a much larger clone lies one nucleotide away. The sample contains more than one DNA sequence encoding this CDR3. V is TRBV7-3 and J is TRBJ1-1; the match to TRBD1 covers 8 bases. CDR3 length: 14 residues. Trimming cost V 2 bases and J 3 bases; bases outside gene matches: 2. Germline CDR1 and CDR2: SGHTA and FQGTGA. For the CDR3, the DNA is TGTGCCAGCAGCTTACAGGGGGCGGACACTGAAGCTTTCTTT. Translated, it gives CASSLQGADTEAFF.

A note on this clone: This sample also contains other DNA sequences that code for the same CDR3. The CDR3 bases are TGCGCCAGCAGCTTAACCCAAGAGACCCAGTACTTC. Its protein product is CASSLTQETQYF. This chain connects TRBV5-1 to TRBJ2-5; D call uncertain. From germline, CDR1 is SGHRS and CDR2 YFSETQ. Trimming shortened V by 2 bases and J by 1 base, and 3 bases separated the two germline ends. The CDR3 spans 12 residues.

This clone was found once. CDR3 bases: TGTGCCAGCAGCTTCTGGGGGAAAGAGACCCAGTACTTC. Its protein product is CASSFWGKETQYF. This chain uses TRBV3-1 (or the pseudogene TRBV3-2) with TRBJ2-5; D might be TRBD1 or TRBD2, each matching 5 bases. CDR3 length: 13 amino acids. Trimming took off 5 bases at V and 3 bases at J, with 10 bases between the two ends. Germline V gene lookup returns CDR1 LGHDT and CDR2 YNNKEL (reference sequence).

CDR3 DNA sequence: TGTGCCAGCAGCCAAGTATCAGGGGGTGATAACACCGGGGAGCTGTTTTTT. Protein product: CASSQVSGGDNTGELFF. The rearrangement uses TRBV3-1 (or the pseudogene TRBV3-2) and TRBJ2-2; 7 nucleotides agree with TRBD1. Per germline, CDR1 LGHDT and CDR2 YNNKEL (reference sequence). J was trimmed by 2 bases and V by 1 base; bases with no gene match: 7. The CDR3 is made up of 17 amino acids.